This T cell receptor (beta chain) emerged from a study of cytomegalovirus exposure and HLA in healthy donors. The CDR3 covers 18 residues. The ends were cut back, 0 bases at V and 0 bases at J, with 14 bases in the middle. Per germline, CDR1 SGHVS and CDR2 FQNEAQ. This clone was seen a handful of times. Its antigen is undetermined. It was with 60 Vbeta and 13 Jbeta primers that the PCR ran. Libraries were prepared by immunoSEQ multiplex PCR; TCRdb keeps only in-frame clonotypes and omits some of them. The table lists 150,000 to 200,000 clones, approximately 80% of them singletons. Study-wide points: Reported performance of the classifier showed diagnosis of cytomegalovirus status with high specificity and sensitivity. TCR beta V- and J-gene trimming was later associated with a missense DCLRE1C variant. Later, TCR association rates were found to vary by HLA locus, highest for DRB1 and lowest for HLA-C. The authors enumerated 150 to 200 TCR beta chains as linked to cytomegalovirus.

This clonotype originated in a young woman in good health and CMV-seropositive. This rearrangement joins TRBV7-8 to TRBJ2-2; D perhaps matches TRBD2 (6 bases). Sequences were obtained from PBMCs. Here the CDR3 DNA reads TGTGCCAGCAGCTTAGCAAGGGGTTGGGGGGCGAACACCGGGGAGCTGTTTTTT. This translates into CASSLARGWGANTGELFF. Full variable domain (missing parts from reference TRBV7-8 and TRBJ2-2): GAGVSQSPRYKVAKRGQDVALRCDPISGHVSLFWYQQALGQGPEFLTYFQNEAQLDKSGLPSDRFFAERPEGSVSTLKIQRTQQEDSAVYLCASSLARGWGANTGELFFGEGSRLTVL.